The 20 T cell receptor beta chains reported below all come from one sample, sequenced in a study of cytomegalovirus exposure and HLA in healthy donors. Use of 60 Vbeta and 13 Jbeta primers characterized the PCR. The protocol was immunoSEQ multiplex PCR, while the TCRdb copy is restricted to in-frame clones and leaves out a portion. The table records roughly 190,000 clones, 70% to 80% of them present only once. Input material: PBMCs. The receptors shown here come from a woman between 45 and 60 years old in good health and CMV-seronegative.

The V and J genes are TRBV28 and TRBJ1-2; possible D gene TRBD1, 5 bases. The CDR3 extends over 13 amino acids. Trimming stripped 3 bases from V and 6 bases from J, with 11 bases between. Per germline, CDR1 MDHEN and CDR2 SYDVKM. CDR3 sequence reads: CASSFQGSDGYTF. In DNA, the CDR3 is TGTGCCAGCAGTTTTCAGGGTAGTGATGGCTACACCTTC.

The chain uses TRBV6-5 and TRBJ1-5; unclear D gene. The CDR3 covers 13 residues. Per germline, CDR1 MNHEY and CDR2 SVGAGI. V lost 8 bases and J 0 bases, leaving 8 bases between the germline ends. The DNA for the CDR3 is TGTGCCAGCCGGGGTCATAGCAATCAGCCCCAGCATTTT. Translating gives CASRGHSNQPQHF.

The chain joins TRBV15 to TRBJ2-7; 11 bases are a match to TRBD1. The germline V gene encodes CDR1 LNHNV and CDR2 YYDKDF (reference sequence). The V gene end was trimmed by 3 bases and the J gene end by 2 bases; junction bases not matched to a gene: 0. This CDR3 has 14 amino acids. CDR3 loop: CATSRGQGAYEQYF. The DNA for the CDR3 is TGTGCCACCAGCAGGGGACAGGGGGCCTACGAGCAGTACTTC.

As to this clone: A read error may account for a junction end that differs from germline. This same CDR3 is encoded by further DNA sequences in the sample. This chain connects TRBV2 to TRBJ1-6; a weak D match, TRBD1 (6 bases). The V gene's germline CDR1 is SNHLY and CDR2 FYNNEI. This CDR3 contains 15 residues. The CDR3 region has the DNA TGTGCCAGCAGTCCAACCCAGGGGAGCCATTCCCCCCTCCACTTT. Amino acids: CASSPTQGSHSPLHF.

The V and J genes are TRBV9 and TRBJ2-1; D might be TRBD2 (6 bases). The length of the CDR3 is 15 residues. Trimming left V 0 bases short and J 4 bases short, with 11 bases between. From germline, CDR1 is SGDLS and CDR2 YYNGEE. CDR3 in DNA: TGTGCCAGCAGCGTAGATAGCGGATATTACAATGAGCAGTTCTTC. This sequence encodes CASSVDSGYYNEQFF.

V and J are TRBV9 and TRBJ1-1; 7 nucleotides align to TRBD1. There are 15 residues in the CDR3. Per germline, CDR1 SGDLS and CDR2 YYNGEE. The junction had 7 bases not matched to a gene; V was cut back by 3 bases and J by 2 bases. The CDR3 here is CASSATGTANTEAFF. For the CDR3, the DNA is TGTGCCAGCAGCGCAACCGGGACAGCCAACACTGAAGCTTTCTTT.

The CDR3 nucleotides read TGTGCCAGCATGAGCCTTTACCCCTACGAGCAGTACTTC. Translated, it gives CASMSLYPYEQYF. The chain has TRBV27 and TRBJ2-7; D not certain. CDR3 length: 13 residues. CDR1 and CDR2 from the germline V gene are MNHEY and SMNVEV (reference sequence). V lost 7 bases and J 2 bases, leaving 12 bases between the germline ends.

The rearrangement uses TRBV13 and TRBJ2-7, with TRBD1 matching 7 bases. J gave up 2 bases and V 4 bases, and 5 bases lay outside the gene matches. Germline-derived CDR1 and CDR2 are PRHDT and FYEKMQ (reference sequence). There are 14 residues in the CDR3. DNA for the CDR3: TGTGCCAGCAGCTCACCGGGACAGACCTACGAGCAGTACTTC. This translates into CASSSPGQTYEQYF.

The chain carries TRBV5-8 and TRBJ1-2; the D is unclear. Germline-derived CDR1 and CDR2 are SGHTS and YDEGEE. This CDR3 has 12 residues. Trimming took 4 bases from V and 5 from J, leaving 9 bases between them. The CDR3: CASSRAGYGYTF. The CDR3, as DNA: TGTGCCAGCAGCAGGGCGGGGTATGGCTACACCTTC. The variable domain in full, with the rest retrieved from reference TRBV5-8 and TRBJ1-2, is EAGVTQSPTHLIKTRGQQATLRCSPISGHTSVYWYQQALGLGLQFLLWYDEGEERNRGNFPPRFSGRQFPNYSSELNVNALELEDSALYLCASSRAGYGYTFGSGTRLTVV.

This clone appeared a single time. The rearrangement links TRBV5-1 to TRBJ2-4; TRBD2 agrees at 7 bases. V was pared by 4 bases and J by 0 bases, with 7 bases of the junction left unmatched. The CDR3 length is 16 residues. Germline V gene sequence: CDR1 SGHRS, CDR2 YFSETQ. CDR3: CASSPSGLEAKNIQYF. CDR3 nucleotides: TGCGCCAGCAGCCCTAGCGGACTAGAAGCCAAAAACATTCAGTACTTC.

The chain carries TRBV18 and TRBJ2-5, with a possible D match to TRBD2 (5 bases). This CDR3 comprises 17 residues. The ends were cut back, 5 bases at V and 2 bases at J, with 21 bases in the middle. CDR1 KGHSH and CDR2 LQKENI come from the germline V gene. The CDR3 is CASSTVLSSITQETQYF. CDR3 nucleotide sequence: TGTGCCAGCTCAACGGTTCTTTCTAGCATCACTCAAGAGACCCAGTACTTC.

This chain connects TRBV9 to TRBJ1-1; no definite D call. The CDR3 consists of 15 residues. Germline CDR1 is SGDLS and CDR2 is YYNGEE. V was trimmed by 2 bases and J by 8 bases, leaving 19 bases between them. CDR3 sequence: CASSVTSKGEREAFF. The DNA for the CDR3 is TGTGCCAGCAGCGTTACGTCCAAGGGAGAAAGGGAAGCTTTCTTT. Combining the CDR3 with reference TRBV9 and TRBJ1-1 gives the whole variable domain DSGVTQTPKHLITATGQRVTLRCSPRSGDLSVYWYQQSLDQGLQFLIQYYNGEERAKGNILERFSAQQFPDLHSELNLSSLELGDSALYFCASSVTSKGEREAFFGQGTRLTVV.

DNA of the CDR3: TGCGCCAGCAGAATAGGGACAGAGAAGTCCACTGAAGCTTTCTTT. Translated: CASRIGTEKSTEAFF. This chain links TRBV5-1 with TRBJ1-1; 7 nucleotides match TRBD1. Germline CDR1 reads SGHRS; CDR2 reads YFSETQ. This CDR3 has 15 residues. Trimming took 5 bases from V and 4 from J; bases not matched to a gene: 11.

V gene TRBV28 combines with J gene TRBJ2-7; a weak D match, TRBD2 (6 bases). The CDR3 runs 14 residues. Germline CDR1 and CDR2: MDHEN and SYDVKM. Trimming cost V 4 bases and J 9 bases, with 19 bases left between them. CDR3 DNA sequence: TGTGCCAGCAGTTCGGGACTCTCCCACCGGGGGCAGTACTTC. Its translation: CASSSGLSHRGQYF.

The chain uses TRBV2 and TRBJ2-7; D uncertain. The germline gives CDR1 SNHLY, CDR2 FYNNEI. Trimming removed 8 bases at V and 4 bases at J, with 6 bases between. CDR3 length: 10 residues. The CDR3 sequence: CASGLYEQYF. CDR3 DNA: TGTGCCAGCGGCTTGTACGAGCAGTACTTC.

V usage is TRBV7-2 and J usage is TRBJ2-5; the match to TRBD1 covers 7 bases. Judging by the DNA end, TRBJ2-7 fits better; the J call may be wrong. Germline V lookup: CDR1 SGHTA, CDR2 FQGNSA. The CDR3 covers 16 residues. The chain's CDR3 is CASSLEPGQPNYEQYF. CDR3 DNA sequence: TGTGCCAGCAGCTTAGAACCGGGACAGCCAAACTACGAGCAGTACTTC.

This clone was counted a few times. The CDR3 sequence is CASSPSSGRLLGETQYF. The CDR3 bases are TGTGCCAGCTCACCTAGTAGCGGGAGGCTGTTGGGAGAGACCCAGTACTTC. V gene TRBV18 combines with J gene TRBJ2-5; 10 bases are shared with TRBD2. CDR3 size: 17 residues. The trim removed 3 bases at V and 4 bases at J, leaving 11 bases unmatched. The germline gives CDR1 KGHSH, CDR2 LQKENI.

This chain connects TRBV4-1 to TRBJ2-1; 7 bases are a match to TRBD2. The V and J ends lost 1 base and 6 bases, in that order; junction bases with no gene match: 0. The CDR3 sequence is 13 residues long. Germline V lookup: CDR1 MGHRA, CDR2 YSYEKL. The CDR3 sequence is CASSQVAGNEQFF. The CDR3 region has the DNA TGCGCCAGCAGCCAAGTAGCGGGCAATGAGCAGTTCTTC.

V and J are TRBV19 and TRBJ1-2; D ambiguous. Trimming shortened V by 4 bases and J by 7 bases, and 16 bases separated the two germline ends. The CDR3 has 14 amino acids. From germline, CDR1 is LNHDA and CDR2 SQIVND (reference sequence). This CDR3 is CASSSPIQWSGYTF. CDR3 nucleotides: TGTGCCAGTAGTAGTCCAATCCAGTGGAGTGGCTACACCTTC.

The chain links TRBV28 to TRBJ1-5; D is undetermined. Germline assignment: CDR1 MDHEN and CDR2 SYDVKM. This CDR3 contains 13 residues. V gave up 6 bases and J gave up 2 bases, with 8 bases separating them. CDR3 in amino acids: CASSPFGNQPQHF. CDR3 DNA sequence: TGTGCCAGCAGCCCCTTCGGCAATCAGCCCCAGCATTTT.